This T cell receptor (beta chain) was recorded in a study of blood T cells in healthy people across ages. General study points: The diversity estimates, figures obtained from one million T cells, were considered underestimates. When set beside aged donors, long-lived donors presented more naive CD4+ cells and higher diversity.

The germline CDR1 and CDR2 sequences are SGHTA and FQGNSA. This CDR3 has 14 amino acids. On this clonotype itself: Its target is not known. One end of the junction varies from germline; a read error may be responsible.

Combining a sample-barcoded 5' primer with a J-beta primer mix, a second PCR ran for about 7 to 11 cycles. Template switching added a 12-random-nucleotide identifier to every cDNA molecule. Each sample provided no less than 3 million CDR3-containing paired-end reads. MiXCR was run by TCRdb on the 5' RACE reads, yielding one entry per CDR3 protein. Found here are roughly 730,000 distinct CDR3 sequences, approximately 60% of them singletons; the top ten hold around a quarter. The sequencing input was blood. The sequence derives from a man aged 40-50 years in good health. The rearrangement joins TRBV7-2 to TRBJ2-4, with D possibly TRBD2 on 6 matching bases. The CDR3 is CASSLATGWNIQYF. The CDR3 DNA reads TGTGCCAGCAGCCTAGCGACGGGGTGGAACATTCAGTACTTC.